The table lists the clone carrying this T cell receptor (beta chain) with a count of one. The data stem from a study of blood T cell repertoires in COVID-19. Measured with immunoSEQ multiplex PCR; TCRdb has only the in-frame clones, and not every one. The sample carries approximately 310,000 clones, approximately 88% recorded once. Participant-reported clinical history was the basis for cohort assignment. The CDR3 has 15 amino acids. With V trimmed by 7 bases and J by 3 bases, 11 bases remained unmatched. Germline lookup yields CDR1 MNHNY and CDR2 SVGAGI (reference sequence). The clonotype originates from a man aged 55-75 years who had recovered from COVID-19. Material for sequencing was PBMCs or T cells enriched from blood (not recorded which). The rearrangement joins TRBV6-6 to TRBJ2-7; 8 bases line up with TRBD1. The CDR3 nucleotides read TGTGCCAGCAATACCATCGGGACAGGTAACTACGAGCAGTACTTC. Encoded protein: CASNTIGTGNYEQYF.